The 10 T cell receptor beta chains below come from one sample, sequenced in a study of regulatory T cells in long-lasting Graves disease. The time point: persistent/refractory GD, antithyroid drugs over 5 years with positive TRAb. Generation of the TCR library employed RNA extracted from PBMCs. In building TCR beta libraries, iRepertoire HTBI primers were used together with Arm-PCR of CDR3 regions. In TCRdb, the multiplex PCR reads were re-called with MiXCR into one record per CDR3 protein. The sample records 400,000 to 500,000 distinct CDR3 sequences, around a fifth being singletons. Here the sequenced sample was peripheral blood mononuclear cells (PBMCs), taken when the disease was refractory, from a patient treated with antithyroid drugs. The receptor source for this set is a female donor with Graves disease.

In this sample, this clonotype turned up many times. V and J are TRBV5-1 and TRBJ1-1, with D tentatively TRBD1 (5 bases). CDR1 SGHRS and CDR2 YFSETQ come from the germline V gene. The CDR3 has 14 amino acids. The germline V and J ends were trimmed by 4 bases and 3 bases, with 13 bases remaining between them. The CDR3 loop is CASSPAGDDTEAFF. The CDR3 DNA reads TGCGCCAGCAGCCCCGCGGGGGACGACACTGAAGCTTTCTTT.

The rearrangement joins TRBV6-1 to TRBJ2-7; the D is unclear. With 5 bases removed from V and 3 bases from J, the gap between germline ends came to 8 bases. Germline V CDR1 and CDR2: MNHNS, SASEGT. This CDR3 has 12 amino acids. CDR3 sequence reads: CASSRSNYEQYF. Here the CDR3 DNA reads TGTGCCAGCAGTCGATCCAACTACGAGCAGTACTTC.

Notes on this clonotype: This may arise from a read error, as a much more abundant clone is one base away. The rearrangement links TRBV9 to TRBJ1-5, with 7 positions matching TRBD1. The CDR3 length is 14 residues. CDR1 is SGDLS and CDR2 is YYNGEE in the germline V gene. CDR3 nucleotides: TGTGCCAGCAGCCCACAGGGGTTCAATCAGCCCCGGCATTTT. Translating it yields CASSPQGFNQPRHF.

In its sample, this clonotype was seen many times. The rearrangement uses TRBV19 and TRBJ1-2, with TRBD1 matching over 8 bases. Germline assignment: CDR1 LNHDA and CDR2 SQIVND (reference sequence). The CDR3 is made up of 13 amino acids. J lost 1 base, V lost 10 bases, and 5 bases had no gene match. The CDR3 loop reads CAIRTGRNYGYTF. The DNA of the CDR3 is TGTGCCATCCGGACAGGGCGTAACTATGGCTACACCTTC.

This clonotype came up many times. This chain connects TRBV20-1 to TRBJ2-5, with D uncertain. Deletions cut 7 bases from V and 1 base from J, with 7 bases between. The CDR3 contains 11 residues. The germline V gene has CDR1 DFQATT and CDR2 SNEGSKA (reference sequence). The CDR3 here is CSGVLQETQYF. DNA for the CDR3: TGCAGTGGAGTCCTCCAAGAGACCCAGTACTTC.

Only a few counts were recorded for this clonotype. This chain links TRBV2 with TRBJ2-1; 8 nucleotides line up with TRBD1. This CDR3 has 15 residues. Germline V CDR1 and CDR2: SNHLY, FYNNEI. After removal of 4 bases from V and 7 bases from J, the junction contained 9 bases not matched to a gene. CDR3 amino acids: CASSADRGNQNEQFF. CDR3 bases: TGTGCCAGCAGTGCCGACAGGGGTAACCAGAATGAGCAGTTCTTC.

The chain uses TRBV15 and TRBJ2-2, with TRBD1 identical over 10 bases. Germline V gene sequence: CDR1 LNHNV, CDR2 YYDKDF (reference sequence). After removal of 8 bases from V and 5 bases from J, the junction contained 11 bases not matched to a gene. The CDR3 is made up of 16 amino acids. In nucleotides, the CDR3 is TGTGCCACCTCGAAAGACAGGGGGCGAATAACCGGGGAGCTGTTTTTT. Its protein is CATSKDRGRITGELFF. The full variable domain, completed using reference TRBV15 and TRBJ2-2, is DAMVIQNPRYQVTQFGKPVTLSCSQTLNHNVMYWYQQKSSQAPKLLFHYYDKDFNNEADTPDNFQSRRPNTSFCFLDIRSPGLGDTAMYLCATSKDRGRITGELFFGEGSRLTVL.

This clonotype came up many times. The chain uses TRBV20-1 and TRBJ1-1; TRBD1 agrees at 9 bases. Per the germline V gene, CDR1 is DFQATT and CDR2 is SNEGSKA (reference sequence). The CDR3 covers 14 residues. The V gene end was trimmed by 6 bases and the J gene end by 3 bases; junction bases not matched to a gene: 8. CDR3 residues: CSARIQGADTEAFF. The CDR3 DNA reads as TGCAGTGCAAGGATACAGGGGGCCGACACTGAAGCTTTCTTT.

In its sample, this clonotype was seen many times. J is TRBJ1-2 and V is TRBV20-1, with D unresolved. Trimming stripped 3 bases from V and 2 bases from J, with 13 bases between. The length of the CDR3 is 14 residues. Germline CDR1 DFQATT, CDR2 SNEGSKA (reference sequence). The CDR3 region is CSASGSEGNYGYTF. CDR3 nucleotide sequence: TGCAGTGCTAGCGGATCAGAGGGAAACTATGGCTACACCTTC.

The chain joins TRBV5-5 to TRBJ1-5, with a tentative D call TRBD1 (6 bases). The CDR3 runs 15 residues. Germline V gives CDR1 SGHKS, CDR2 YYEKEE (reference sequence). With 4 bases removed from V and 6 bases from J, the gap between germline ends came to 17 bases. For the CDR3, the DNA is TGTGCCAGCAGCCCCGTGGGGGGCTTTGGTCAGCCCCAGCATTTT. Translating gives CASSPVGGFGQPQHF.